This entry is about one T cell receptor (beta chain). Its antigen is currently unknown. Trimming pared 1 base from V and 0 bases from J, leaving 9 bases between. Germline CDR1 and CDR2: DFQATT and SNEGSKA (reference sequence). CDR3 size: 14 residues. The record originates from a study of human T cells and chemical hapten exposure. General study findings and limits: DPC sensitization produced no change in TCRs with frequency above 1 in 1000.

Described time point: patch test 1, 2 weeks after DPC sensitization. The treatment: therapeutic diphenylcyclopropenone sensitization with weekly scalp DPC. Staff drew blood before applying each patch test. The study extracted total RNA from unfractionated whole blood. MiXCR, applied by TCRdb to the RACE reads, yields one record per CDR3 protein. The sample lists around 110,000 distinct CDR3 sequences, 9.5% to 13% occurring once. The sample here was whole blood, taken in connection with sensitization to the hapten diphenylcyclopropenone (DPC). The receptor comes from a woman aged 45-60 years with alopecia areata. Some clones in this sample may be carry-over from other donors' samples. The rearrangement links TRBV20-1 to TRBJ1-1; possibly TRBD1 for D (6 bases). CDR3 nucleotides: TGCAGTGCTAGAGGAGGGGGAATGAACACTGAAGCTTTCTTT. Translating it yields CSARGGGMNTEAFF.